One sample yielded the 9 T cell receptor beta chains listed below, sequenced in a study of blood T cell repertoires in COVID-19. The data were produced by immunoSEQ multiplex PCR, yet TCRdb's version contains in-frame clones alone and is incomplete. Among 150,000 to 200,000 clones listed, around nine tenths were seen once. The sample comprised peripheral blood. The receptors originated from a man between 65 and 85 years old with active or convalescent COVID-19.

The chain couples TRBV30 to TRBJ2-3; 7 bases match TRBD2. J gave up 2 bases and V 8 bases, and 7 bases lay outside the gene matches. Germline V CDR1 and CDR2: GTSNPN, SVGIG (reference sequence). This CDR3 comprises 13 residues. The CDR3, as DNA: TGTGCCAGAAGCGGGGACCACACAGATACGCAGTATTTT. It yields the protein CARSGDHTDTQYF.

The V and J genes are TRBV5-1 and TRBJ1-4; tentatively, D is TRBD1 (5 bases). Germline V lookup: CDR1 SGHRS, CDR2 YFSETQ. The CDR3 loop spans 17 amino acids. Trimming shortened V by 0 bases and J by 4 bases, and 16 bases separated the two germline ends. As DNA, the CDR3 is TGCGCCAGCAGCTTGGCCCAGGGAGGCAGCATTAATGAAAAACTGTTTTTT. Translation: CASSLAQGGSINEKLFF. Drawing the rest from reference TRBV5-1 and TRBJ1-4, the complete variable domain is KAGVTQTPRYLIKTRGQQVTLSCSPISGHRSVSWYQQTPGQGLQFLFEYFSETQRNKGNFPGRFSGRQFSNSRSEMNVSTLELGDSALYLCASSLAQGGSINEKLFFGSGTQLSVL.

V usage is TRBV10-3 and J usage is TRBJ2-1, with 9 bases that match TRBD2. Looked up from germline, CDR1 is ENHRY and CDR2 is SYGVKD. V trimming: 11 bases; J trimming: 5 bases; junction bases outside the gene matches: 16. The CDR3 loop spans 16 amino acids. The CDR3 nucleotides are TGTGCCTCGTCGGAGAGGGAGAGACTAGCGGACAATGAGCAGTTCTTC. It yields the protein CASSERERLADNEQFF.

The chain combines TRBV4-3 with TRBJ2-7; D may be TRBD2 (6 bases). There are 13 residues in the CDR3. CDR1 and CDR2 (germline): LGHNA, YSLEER. Trimming cost V 4 bases and J 3 bases, with 10 bases left between them. CDR3 in DNA: TGCGCCAGCAGCCCCTGGAGGGACTACGAGCAGTACTTC. Translated: CASSPWRDYEQYF.

In its sample, this clone was seen once. The chain couples TRBV28 to TRBJ2-3; D ambiguous. Per germline, CDR1 MDHEN and CDR2 SYDVKM. Trimming pared 2 bases from V and 3 bases from J, leaving 12 bases between. This CDR3 is built from 15 residues. The CDR3 DNA sequence: TGTGCCAGCAGTTTACCCTCCACTGCAACAGATACGCAGTATTTT. Protein: CASSLPSTATDTQYF.

This chain joins TRBV3-1 (or the pseudogene TRBV3-2) and TRBJ2-7; perhaps TRBD2 as D (7 bases). The CDR3 runs 15 residues. The V end lost 4 bases, the J end lost 3 bases, and 16 bases lay between the germline ends. In germline, CDR1 is LGHDT, CDR2 YNNKEL (reference sequence). In DNA, the CDR3 is TGTGCCAGCAGCCCCGTGGGAGGGGGGGGCTACGAGCAGTACTTC. Residues: CASSPVGGGGYEQYF.

The chain employs TRBV18 and TRBJ1-5; TRBD1 matches at 10 bases. The CDR3 totals 14 residues. Germline lookup yields CDR1 KGHSH and CDR2 LQKENI. The V segment lost 4 bases and the J segment 6 bases; nucleotides outside the gene matches: 3. The CDR3 is CASSQGTGAQPQHF. The CDR3, as DNA: TGTGCCAGCTCACAAGGGACAGGGGCTCAGCCCCAGCATTTT.

This chain links TRBV5-4 with TRBJ1-4; a weak D match, TRBD1 (5 bases). The CDR3 runs 14 residues. Germline V CDR1 and CDR2: SGHNT, YYREEE (reference sequence). V lost 3 bases to trimming and J lost 4 bases, with 10 bases between them. The CDR3 bases are TGTGCCAGCAGCTCGACAGCCTTTAATGAAAAACTGTTTTTT. This sequence encodes CASSSTAFNEKLFF.

The rearrangement uses TRBV3-1 (or the pseudogene TRBV3-2) and TRBJ1-6; D remains ambiguous. Trimming took 6 bases from V and 2 from J, leaving 11 bases between them. Looked up from germline, CDR1 is LGHDT and CDR2 is YNNKEL (reference sequence). This CDR3 is built from 15 residues. CDR3 nucleotide sequence: TGTGCCAGCAGTCCTACCCAAGCCTATAATTCACCCCTCCACTTT. Translation: CASSPTQAYNSPLHF.